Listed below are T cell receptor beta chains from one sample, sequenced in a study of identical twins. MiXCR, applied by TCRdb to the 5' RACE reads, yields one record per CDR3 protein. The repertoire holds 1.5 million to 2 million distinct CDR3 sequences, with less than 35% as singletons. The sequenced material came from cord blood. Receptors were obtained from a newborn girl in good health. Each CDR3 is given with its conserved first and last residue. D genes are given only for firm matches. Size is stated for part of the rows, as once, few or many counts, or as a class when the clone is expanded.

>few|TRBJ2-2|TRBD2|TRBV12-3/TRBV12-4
TGTGCCAGCAGTTTTGGACTAGCGGGGACGGACGGGGAGCTGTTTTTT
CASSFGLAGTDGELFF
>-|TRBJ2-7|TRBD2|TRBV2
TGTGCCAGCAGTGAATGGGGAGGGCTAGCGGAAGGTTACAATGAGCAGTACTTC
CASSEWGGLAEGYNEQYF
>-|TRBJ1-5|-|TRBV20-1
TGCAGTGCTAGGGTTAATAGCGGGCAGCCCCAGCATTTT
CSARVNSGQPQHF
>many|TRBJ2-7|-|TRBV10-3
TGTGCCATCAGTGAGTGGGCCTACGAGCAGTACTTC
CAISEWAYEQYF
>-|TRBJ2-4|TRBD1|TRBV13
TGTGCCAGCAGCTTCACGGGACAGGCTGAGCAGTACTTC
CASSFTGQAEQYF
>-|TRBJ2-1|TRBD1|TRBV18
TGTGCCAGCTCACCTCAACTGGGGGGGACAGGGGTCAATGAGCAGTTCTTC
CASSPQLGGTGVNEQFF
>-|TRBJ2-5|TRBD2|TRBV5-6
TGTGCCAGCAGCTTGACGAGCGGGGGGGTTGTCTATGAGCAGTACTTC
CASSLTSGGVVYEQYF
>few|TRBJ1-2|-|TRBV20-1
TGCAGTGCTAGAGATGTGGACGCCCGAGAGTATGGCTACACCTTC
CSARDVDAREYGYTF
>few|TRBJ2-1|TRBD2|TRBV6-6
TGTGCCAGCAGTCCGATGGGGGGGGGGAGATACAATGAGCAGTTCTTC
CASSPMGGGRYNEQFF
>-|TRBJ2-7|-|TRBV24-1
TGTGTCACCAGTGACCCAAGGTCCGCCTACTACGAGCAGTACTTC
CVTSDPRSAYYEQYF
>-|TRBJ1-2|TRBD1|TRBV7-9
TGTACCAGCAGCCTCATGGACAGGGCCTCTGGCTACACCTTC
CTSSLMDRASGYTF
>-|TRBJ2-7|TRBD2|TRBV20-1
TGCAGTGCTAGGGGGACTAGGAACTACAATGAGCAGTACTTC
CSARGTRNYNEQYF
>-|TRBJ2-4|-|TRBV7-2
TGTGCCAGCAGCTCAGTGGGGAAGGTCGGTGGCATTCAGTACTTC
CASSSVGKVGGIQYF
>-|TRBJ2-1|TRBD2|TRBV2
TGTGCCAGCAGTGAGACTAGCGGGAACTATGAGCAGTTCTTC
CASSETSGNYEQFF
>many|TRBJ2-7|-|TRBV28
TGTGCCAGCAGAAGGGCCTACGAGCAGTACTTC
CASRRAYEQYF
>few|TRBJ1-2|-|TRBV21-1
TGTGCCAGCGTTGCAACACCCCACGGCTACACCTTC
CASVATPHGYTF
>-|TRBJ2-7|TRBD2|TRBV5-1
TGTGCCAGCAGCGCGACTAGCGGGGCTTACAATGAGCAGTACTTC
CASSATSGAYNEQYF